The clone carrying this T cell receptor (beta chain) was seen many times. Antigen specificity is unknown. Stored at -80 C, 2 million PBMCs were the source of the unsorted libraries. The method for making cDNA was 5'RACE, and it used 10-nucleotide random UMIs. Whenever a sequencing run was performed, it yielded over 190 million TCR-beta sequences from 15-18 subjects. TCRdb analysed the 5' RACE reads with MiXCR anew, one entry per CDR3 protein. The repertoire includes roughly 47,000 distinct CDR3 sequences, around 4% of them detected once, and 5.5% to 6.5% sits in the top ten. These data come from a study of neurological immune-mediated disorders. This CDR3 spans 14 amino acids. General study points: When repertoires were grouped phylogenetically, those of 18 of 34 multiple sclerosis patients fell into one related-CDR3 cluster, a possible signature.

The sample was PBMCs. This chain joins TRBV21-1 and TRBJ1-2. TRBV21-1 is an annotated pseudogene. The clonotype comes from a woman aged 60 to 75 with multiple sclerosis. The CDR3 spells CASREGGADYGYTF. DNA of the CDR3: TGTGCCAGCAGGGAGGGAGGGGCGGACTATGGCTACACCTTC.